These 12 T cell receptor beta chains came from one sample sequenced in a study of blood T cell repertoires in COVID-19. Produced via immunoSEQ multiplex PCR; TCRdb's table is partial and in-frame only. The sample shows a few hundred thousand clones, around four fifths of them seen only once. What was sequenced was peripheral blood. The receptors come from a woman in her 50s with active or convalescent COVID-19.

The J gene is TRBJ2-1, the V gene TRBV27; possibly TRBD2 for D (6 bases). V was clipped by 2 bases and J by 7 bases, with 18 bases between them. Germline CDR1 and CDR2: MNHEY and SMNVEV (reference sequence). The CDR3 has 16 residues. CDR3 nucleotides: TGTGCCAGCAGTTTACCGACCCCTCGGGGGTGGAATGAGCAGTTCTTC. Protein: CASSLPTPRGWNEQFF.

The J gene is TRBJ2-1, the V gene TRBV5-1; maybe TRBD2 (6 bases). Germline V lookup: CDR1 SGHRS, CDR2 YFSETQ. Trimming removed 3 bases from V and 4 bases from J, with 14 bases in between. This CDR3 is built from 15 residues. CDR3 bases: TGCGCCAGCAGCTCCCAGCGGGTGACTTACAATGAGCAGTTCTTC. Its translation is CASSSQRVTYNEQFF.

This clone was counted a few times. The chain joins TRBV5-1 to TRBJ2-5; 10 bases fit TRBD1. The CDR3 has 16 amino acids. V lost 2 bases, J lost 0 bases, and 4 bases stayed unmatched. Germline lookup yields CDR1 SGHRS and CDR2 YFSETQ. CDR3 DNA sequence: TGCGCCAGCAGCTTAGGGGACAGGGGCGACCAAGAGACCCAGTACTTC. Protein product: CASSLGDRGDQETQYF. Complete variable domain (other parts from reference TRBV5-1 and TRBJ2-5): KAGVTQTPRYLIKTRGQQVTLSCSPISGHRSVSWYQQTPGQGLQFLFEYFSETQRNKGNFPGRFSGRQFSNSRSEMNVSTLELGDSALYLCASSLGDRGDQETQYFGPGTRLLVL.

The CDR3 here is CATSRKSVSSTDTQYF. The CDR3 region has the DNA TGTGCCACCAGCAGAAAAAGCGTCTCTAGCACAGATACGCAGTATTTT. The V gene is TRBV15, the J gene TRBJ2-3; D not resolved. V was clipped by 2 bases and J by 0 bases, with 12 bases between them. The CDR3 contains 16 residues. Germline V gives CDR1 LNHNV, CDR2 YYDKDF (reference sequence).

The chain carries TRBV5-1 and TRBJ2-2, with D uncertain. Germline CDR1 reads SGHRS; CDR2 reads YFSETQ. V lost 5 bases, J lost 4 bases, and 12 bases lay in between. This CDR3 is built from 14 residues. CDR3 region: CASSLSVSTGELFF. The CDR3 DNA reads TGCGCCAGCAGTTTGTCAGTAAGCACCGGGGAGCTGTTTTTT.

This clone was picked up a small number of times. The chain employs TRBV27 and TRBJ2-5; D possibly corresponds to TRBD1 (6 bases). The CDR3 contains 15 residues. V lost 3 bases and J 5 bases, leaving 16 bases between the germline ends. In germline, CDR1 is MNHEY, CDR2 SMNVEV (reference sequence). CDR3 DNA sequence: TGTGCCAGCAGTTTGAGGGGGTCGAAGACGGAGACCCAGTACTTC. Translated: CASSLRGSKTETQYF.

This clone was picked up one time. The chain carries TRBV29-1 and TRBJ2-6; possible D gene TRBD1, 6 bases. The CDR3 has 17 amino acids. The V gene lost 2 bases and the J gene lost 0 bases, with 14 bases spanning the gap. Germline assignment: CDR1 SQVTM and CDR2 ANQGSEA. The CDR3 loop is CSVEFAGDLSGANVLTF. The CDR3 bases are TGCAGCGTTGAATTCGCAGGGGATCTCTCTGGGGCCAACGTCCTGACTTTC.

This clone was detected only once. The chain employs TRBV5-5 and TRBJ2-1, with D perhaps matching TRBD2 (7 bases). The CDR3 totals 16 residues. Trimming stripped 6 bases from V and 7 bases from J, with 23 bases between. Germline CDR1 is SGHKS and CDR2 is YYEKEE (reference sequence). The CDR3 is CASIPAGQGRVNEQFF. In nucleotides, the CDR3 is TGTGCCAGCATACCAGCGGGGCAGGGGCGGGTTAATGAGCAGTTCTTC.

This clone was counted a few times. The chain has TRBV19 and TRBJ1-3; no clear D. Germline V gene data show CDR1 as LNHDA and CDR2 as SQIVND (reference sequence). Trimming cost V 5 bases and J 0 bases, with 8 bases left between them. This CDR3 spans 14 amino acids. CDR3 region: CASSYLSSGNTIYF. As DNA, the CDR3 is TGTGCCAGTAGTTACCTAAGCTCTGGAAACACCATATATTTT.

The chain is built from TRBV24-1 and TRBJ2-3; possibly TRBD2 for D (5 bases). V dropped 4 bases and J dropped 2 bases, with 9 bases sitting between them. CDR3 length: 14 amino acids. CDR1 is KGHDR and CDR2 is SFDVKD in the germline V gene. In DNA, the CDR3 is TGTGCCACCAGTGACCGAGGACTCACAGATACGCAGTATTTT. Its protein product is CATSDRGLTDTQYF.

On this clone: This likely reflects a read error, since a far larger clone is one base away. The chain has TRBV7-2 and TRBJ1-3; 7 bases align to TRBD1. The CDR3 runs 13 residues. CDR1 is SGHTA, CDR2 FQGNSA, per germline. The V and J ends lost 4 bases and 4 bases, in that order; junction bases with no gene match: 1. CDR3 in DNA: TGTGCCAGCAGCTCGGGACAGGGAAACACCATATATTTT. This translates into CASSSGQGNTIYF.

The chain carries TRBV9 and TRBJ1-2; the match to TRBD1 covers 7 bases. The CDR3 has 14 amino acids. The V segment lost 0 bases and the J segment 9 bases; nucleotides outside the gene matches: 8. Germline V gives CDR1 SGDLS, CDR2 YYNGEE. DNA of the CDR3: TGTGCCAGCAGCGTAGTCGGGCAGGGGGTAAGCTACACCTTC. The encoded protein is CASSVVGQGVSYTF.